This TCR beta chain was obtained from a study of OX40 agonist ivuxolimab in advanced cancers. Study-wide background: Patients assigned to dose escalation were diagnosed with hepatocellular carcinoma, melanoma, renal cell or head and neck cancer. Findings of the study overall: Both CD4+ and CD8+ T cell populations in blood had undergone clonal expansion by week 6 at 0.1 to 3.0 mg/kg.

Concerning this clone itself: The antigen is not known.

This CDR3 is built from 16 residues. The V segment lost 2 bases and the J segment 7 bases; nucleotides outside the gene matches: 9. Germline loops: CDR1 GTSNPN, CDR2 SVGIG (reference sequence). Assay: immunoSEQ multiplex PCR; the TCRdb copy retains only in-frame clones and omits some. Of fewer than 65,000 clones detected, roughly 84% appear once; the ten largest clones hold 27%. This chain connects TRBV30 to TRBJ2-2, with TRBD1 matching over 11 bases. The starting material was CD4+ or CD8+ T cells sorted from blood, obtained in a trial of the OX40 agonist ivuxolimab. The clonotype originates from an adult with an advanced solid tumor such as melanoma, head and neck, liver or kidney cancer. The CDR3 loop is CAWSSRDRGAGGELFF. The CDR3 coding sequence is TGTGCCTGGAGTTCCCGGGACAGGGGGGCCGGCGGGGAGCTGTTTTTT.